This T cell receptor beta chain was retrieved from a study of post-analysis software for immune sequencing data. Study overall: Courses of disease covered relapsing-remitting, secondary progressive and progressive-relapsing multiple sclerosis. General study findings and limits: Strong co-clustering by F measure was seen for same-batch samples. Patients had higher frequencies than controls of roughly five TRBV segments, including TRBV5-6, TRBV5-1 and TRBV20-1. Controls significantly exceeded multiple sclerosis patients in normalized Chao1 diversity.

Prepared TCR beta cDNA libraries contained unique molecular identifiers. When 1 to 10 million T cells were used, they gave roughly 490,000 cDNA molecules. TCRdb fed the PCR reads into MiXCR, producing one record per CDR3 protein. The sample lists more than 500,000 distinct CDR3 sequences, around 34% occurring once. Germline CDR1 SQVTM, CDR2 ANQGSEA. The CDR3 is 17 amino acids. V shed 4 bases and J shed 6 bases, with 26 bases lying between them. As to this clonotype: Its antigen is currently unknown.

The sequence was collected from a girl aged 2-17 years with multiple sclerosis. Sequenced input: blood. The chain couples TRBV29-1 to TRBJ2-3, with D possibly matching TRBD1 (6 bases). The CDR3 DNA reads TGCAGCGTTGCCCGACTCGGAAGGGGGAAAACCGGGGATACGCAGTATTTT. This sequence encodes CSVARLGRGKTGDTQYF.